This T cell receptor beta chain was captured by sequencing in a study of shared clonotypes between healthy human individuals. The wider study: The people who gave samples were a couple of women and three men aged 18 to 49. Study-level results: Compared with clonotypes that all four donors shared, non-shared clonotypes had lower generation probabilities.

In regard to this clone: What it recognizes is unknown.

Libraries were prepared by immunoSEQ multiplex PCR; TCRdb keeps only in-frame clonotypes and omits some of them. The sample holds 550,000 to 800,000 clones, less than 85% seen once. V lost 0 bases and J lost 6; bases outside the gene matches: 3. There are 15 residues in the CDR3. Germline V gene lookup returns CDR1 SGDLS and CDR2 YYNGEE. The sequencing input was memory CD4+ T cells sorted from blood. Documented subset: CD45RA-negative fraction. The V gene is TRBV9, the J gene TRBJ2-2; 9 positions agree with TRBD2. This TCR came from a woman aged 25 to 39 in good health. The chain's CDR3 is CASSVVAGVPGELFF. As DNA, the CDR3 is TGTGCCAGCAGCGTAGTAGCGGGAGTCCCCGGGGAGCTGTTTTTT.